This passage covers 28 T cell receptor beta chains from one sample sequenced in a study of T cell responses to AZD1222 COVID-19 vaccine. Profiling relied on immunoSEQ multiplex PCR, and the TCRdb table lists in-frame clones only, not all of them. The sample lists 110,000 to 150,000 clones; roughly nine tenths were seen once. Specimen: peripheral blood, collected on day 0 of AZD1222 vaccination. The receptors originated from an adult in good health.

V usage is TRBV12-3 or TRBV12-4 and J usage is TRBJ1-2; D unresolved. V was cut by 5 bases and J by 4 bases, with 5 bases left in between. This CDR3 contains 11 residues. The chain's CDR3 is CASSDSYGYTF. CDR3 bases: TGTGCCAGCAGTGATTCCTATGGCTACACCTTC.

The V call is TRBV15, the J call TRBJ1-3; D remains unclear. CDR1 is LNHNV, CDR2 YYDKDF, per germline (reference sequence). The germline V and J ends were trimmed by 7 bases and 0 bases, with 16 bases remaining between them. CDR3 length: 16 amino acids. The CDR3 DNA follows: TGTGCCACCACGGGGTACGGTCCCTCCTCTGGAAACACCATATATTTT. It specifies CATTGYGPSSGNTIYF.

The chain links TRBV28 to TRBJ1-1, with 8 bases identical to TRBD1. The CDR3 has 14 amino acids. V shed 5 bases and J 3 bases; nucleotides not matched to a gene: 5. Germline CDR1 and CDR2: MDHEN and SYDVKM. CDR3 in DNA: TGTGCCAGCAGTCCTCGGACAGGGCACACTGAAGCTTTCTTT. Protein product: CASSPRTGHTEAFF.

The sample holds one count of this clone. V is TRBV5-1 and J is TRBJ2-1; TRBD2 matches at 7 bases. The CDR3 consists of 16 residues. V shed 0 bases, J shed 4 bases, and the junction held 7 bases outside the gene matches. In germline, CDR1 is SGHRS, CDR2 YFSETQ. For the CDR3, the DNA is TGCGCCAGCAGCTTGGGGGCGCGGGGGAAATACAATGAGCAGTTCTTC. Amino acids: CASSLGARGKYNEQFF.

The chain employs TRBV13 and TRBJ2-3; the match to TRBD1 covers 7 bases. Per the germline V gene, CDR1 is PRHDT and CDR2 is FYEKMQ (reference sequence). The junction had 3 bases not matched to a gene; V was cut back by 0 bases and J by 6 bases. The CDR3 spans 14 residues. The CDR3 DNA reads TGTGCCAGCAGCTTAGGACAGGGGTCGGATACGCAGTATTTT. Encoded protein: CASSLGQGSDTQYF.

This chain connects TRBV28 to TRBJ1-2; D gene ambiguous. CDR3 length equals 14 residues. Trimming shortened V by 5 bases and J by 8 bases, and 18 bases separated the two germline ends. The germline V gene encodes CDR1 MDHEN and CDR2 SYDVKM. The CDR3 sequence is CASSLLDGARGYTF. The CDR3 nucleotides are TGTGCCAGCAGTCTCTTGGACGGAGCAAGAGGCTACACCTTC.

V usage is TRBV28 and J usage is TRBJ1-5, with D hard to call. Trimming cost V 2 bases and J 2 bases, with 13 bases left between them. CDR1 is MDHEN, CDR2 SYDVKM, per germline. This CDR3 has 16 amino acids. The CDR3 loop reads CASSLTDFVGNQPQHF. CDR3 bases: TGTGCCAGCAGTTTAACGGACTTCGTCGGCAATCAGCCCCAGCATTTT.

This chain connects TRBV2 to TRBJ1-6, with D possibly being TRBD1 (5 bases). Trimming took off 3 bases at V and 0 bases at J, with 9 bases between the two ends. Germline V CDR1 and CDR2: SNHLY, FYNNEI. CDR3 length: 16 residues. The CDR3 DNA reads TGTGCCAGCAGTGAGTTGGGGGGCTCCTATAATTCACCCCTCCACTTT. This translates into CASSELGGSYNSPLHF.

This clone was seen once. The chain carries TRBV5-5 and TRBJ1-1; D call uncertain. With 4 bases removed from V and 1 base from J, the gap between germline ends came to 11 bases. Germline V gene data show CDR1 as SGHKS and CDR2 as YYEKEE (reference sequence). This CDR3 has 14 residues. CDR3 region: CASSAPGRNTEAFF. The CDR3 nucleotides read TGTGCCAGCAGCGCCCCCGGGAGGAACACTGAAGCTTTCTTT.

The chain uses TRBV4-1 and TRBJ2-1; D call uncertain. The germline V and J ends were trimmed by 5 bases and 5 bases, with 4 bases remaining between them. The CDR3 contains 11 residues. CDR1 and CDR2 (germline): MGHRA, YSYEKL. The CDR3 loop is CASSAHNEQFF. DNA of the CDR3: TGCGCCAGCAGCGCTCACAATGAGCAGTTCTTC.

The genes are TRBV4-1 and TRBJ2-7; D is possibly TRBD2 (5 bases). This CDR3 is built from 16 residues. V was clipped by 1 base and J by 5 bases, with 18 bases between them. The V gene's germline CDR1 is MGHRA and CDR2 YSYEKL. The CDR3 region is CASSQVIGPPGDEQYF. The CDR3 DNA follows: TGCGCCAGCAGCCAAGTTATAGGCCCCCCCGGGGACGAGCAGTACTTC.

This CDR3 reads CASSDLGSQYF. The DNA for the CDR3 is TGCGCCAGCAGTGATCTAGGATCGCAGTATTTT. The rearrangement joins TRBV10-1 to TRBJ2-3; D not certain. The V gene's germline CDR1 is WNHNN and CDR2 SYGVQD (reference sequence). V lost 3 bases to trimming and J lost 10 bases, with 8 bases between them. CDR3 size: 11 residues.

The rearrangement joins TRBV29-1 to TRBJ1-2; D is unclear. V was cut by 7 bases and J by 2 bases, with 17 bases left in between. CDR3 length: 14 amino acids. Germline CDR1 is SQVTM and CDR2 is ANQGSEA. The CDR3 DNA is TGCAGCGCCTTTGTCCCACCTCAAAACTATGGCTACACCTTC. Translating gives CSAFVPPQNYGYTF.

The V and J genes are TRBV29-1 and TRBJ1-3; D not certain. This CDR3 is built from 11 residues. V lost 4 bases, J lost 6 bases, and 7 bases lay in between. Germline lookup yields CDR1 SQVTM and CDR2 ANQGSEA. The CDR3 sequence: CSVVGENTIYF. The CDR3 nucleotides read TGCAGCGTTGTCGGGGAAAACACCATATATTTT.

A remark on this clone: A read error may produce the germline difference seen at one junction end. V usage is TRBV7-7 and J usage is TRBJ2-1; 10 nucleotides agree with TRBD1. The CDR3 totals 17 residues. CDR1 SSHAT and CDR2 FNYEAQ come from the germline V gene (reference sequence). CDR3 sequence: CASSLAMDRGSYNEQFF. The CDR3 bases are TGTGCTAGCAGCTTAGCGATGGACAGGGGGTCTTACAATGAGCAGTTCTTC.

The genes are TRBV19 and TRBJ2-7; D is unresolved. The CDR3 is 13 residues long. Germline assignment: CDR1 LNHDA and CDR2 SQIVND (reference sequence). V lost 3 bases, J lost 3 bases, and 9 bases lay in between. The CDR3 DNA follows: TGTGCCAGTAGTATTAAGTCCTACTACGAGCAGTACTTC. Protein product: CASSIKSYYEQYF.

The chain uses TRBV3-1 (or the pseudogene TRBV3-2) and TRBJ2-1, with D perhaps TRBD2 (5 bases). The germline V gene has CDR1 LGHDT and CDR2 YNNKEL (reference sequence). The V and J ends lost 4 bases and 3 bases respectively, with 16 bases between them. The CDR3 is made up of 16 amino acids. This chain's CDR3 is CASSPTLAGLYNEQFF. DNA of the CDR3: TGTGCCAGCAGCCCTACCCTTGCGGGTCTCTACAATGAGCAGTTCTTC.

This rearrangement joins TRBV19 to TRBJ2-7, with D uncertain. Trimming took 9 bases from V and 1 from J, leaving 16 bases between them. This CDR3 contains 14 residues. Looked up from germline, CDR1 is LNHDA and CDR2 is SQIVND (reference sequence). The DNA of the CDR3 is TGTGCCAGCCAGTATGCCCCAGGTTCCTACGAGCAGTACTTC. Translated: CASQYAPGSYEQYF.

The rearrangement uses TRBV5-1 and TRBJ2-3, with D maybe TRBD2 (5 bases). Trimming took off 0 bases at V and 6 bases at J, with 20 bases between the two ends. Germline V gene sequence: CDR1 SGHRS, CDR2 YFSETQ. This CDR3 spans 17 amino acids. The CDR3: CASSLAPQEGVKDTQYF. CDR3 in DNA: TGCGCCAGCAGCTTGGCGCCCCAAGAGGGTGTCAAGGATACGCAGTATTTT.

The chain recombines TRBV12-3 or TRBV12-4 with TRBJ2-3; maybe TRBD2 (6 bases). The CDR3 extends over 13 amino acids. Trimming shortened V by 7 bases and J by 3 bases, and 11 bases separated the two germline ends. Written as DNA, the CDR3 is TGTGCCAGCATCGCCGGGACTACAGATACGCAGTATTTT. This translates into CASIAGTTDTQYF.

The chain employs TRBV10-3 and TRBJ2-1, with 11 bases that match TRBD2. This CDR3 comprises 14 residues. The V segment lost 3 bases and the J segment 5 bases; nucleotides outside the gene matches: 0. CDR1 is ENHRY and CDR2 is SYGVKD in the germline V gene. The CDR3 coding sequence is TGTGCCATCAGTGAACTAGCGGGGGACAATGAGCAGTTCTTC. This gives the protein CAISELAGDNEQFF.

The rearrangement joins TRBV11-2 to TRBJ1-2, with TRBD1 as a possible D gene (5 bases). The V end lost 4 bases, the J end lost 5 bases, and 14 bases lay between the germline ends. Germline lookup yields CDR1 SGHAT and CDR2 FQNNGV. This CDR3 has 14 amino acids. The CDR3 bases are TGTGCCAGCAGCTCCCGACAGTGCCTTTATGGCTACACCTTC. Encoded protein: CASSSRQCLYGYTF. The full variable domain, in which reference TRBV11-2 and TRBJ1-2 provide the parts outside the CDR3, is EAGVAQSPRYKIIEKRQSVAFWCNPISGHATLYWYQQILGQGPKLLIQFQNNGVVDDSQLPKDRFSAERLKGVDSTLKIQPAKLEDSAVYLCASSSRQCLYGYTFGSGTRLTVV.

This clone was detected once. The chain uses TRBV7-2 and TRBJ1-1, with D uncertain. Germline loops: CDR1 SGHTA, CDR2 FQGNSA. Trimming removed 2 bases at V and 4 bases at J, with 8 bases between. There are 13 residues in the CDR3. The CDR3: CASSLTQSTEAFF. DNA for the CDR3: TGTGCCAGCAGCTTAACACAAAGCACTGAAGCTTTCTTT.

The CDR3 coding sequence is TGTGCCAGTGACAGGGACACTGAAGCTTTCTTT. Translating it yields CASDRDTEAFF. The chain carries TRBV19 and TRBJ1-1; 7 bases fit TRBD1. CDR1 LNHDA and CDR2 SQIVND come from the germline V gene (reference sequence). The CDR3 length is 11 residues. V lost 8 bases, J lost 3 bases, and 0 bases stayed unmatched.

CDR3 region: CASSSQSGTGYTGELFF. CDR3 nucleotides: TGTGCCAGCAGTTCCCAATCCGGGACAGGTTACACCGGGGAGCTGTTTTTT. The V call is TRBV28, the J call TRBJ2-2; TRBD1 aligns across 8 bases. Germline loops: CDR1 MDHEN, CDR2 SYDVKM. J was trimmed by 3 bases and V by 4 bases; bases with no gene match: 10. The CDR3 length is 17 residues.

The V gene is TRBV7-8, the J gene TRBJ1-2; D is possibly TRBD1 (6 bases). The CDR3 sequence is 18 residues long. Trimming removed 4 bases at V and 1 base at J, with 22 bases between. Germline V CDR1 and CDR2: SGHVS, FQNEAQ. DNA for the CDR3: TGTGCCAGCAGCTCAGGCAGGGGAGCCCAGACCTTTAACTATGGCTACACCTTC. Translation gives CASSSGRGAQTFNYGYTF.

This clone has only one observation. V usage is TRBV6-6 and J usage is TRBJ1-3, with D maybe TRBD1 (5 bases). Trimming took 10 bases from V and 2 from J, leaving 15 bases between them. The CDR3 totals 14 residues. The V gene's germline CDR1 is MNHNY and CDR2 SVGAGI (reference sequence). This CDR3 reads CATGAGTTGNTIYF. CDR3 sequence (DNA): TGTGCCACCGGAGCCGGGACTACTGGAAACACCATATATTTT.

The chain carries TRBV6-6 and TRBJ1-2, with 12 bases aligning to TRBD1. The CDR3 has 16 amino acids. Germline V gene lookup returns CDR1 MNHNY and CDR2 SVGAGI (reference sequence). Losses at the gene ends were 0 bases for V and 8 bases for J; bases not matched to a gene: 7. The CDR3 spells CASSYSGTGGDRGYTF. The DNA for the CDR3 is TGTGCCAGCAGTTACTCAGGGACAGGGGGCGACCGCGGCTACACCTTC.